The subject of this entry is one T cell receptor (beta chain). The authors' processing: Reference gene primer amplification gave nucleated cell count estimates. Data came from immunoSEQ multiplex PCR; TCRdb stores just in-frame clones and leaves some out. The D gene and trimming were derived from the DNA, and the V and J assignments and clone size from that table. The sample lists a few hundred thousand clones, around 83% seen once, with 5% to 5.5% in the top ten. This specimen belongs to a study of blood T cell repertoires in COVID-19. Study summary: T cells, B-cell-depleted T cells, or PBMCs supplied cDNA or gDNA.

CDR1 SNHLY and CDR2 FYNNEI come from the germline V gene. There are 15 residues in the CDR3. V lost 7 bases, J lost 5 bases, and 10 bases stayed unmatched. Ages ranged from about 18 to 89 years, with residence in more than 20 US areas. Two consecutive negative NP/OP PCR tests, clearance, or resolved symptoms defined Cohort 3 recovery. This sequence was found in a woman in her fifties or sixties who had recovered from COVID-19. The chain joins TRBV2 to TRBJ1-1; TRBD1 aligns across 10 bases. Sequencing was carried out using PBMCs or T cells enriched from blood (not recorded which). CDR3 sequence (DNA): TGTGCCAGCACCGACAGGGGGCGGGTGGGGACTGAAGCTTTCTTT. Its translation: CASTDRGRVGTEAFF. Drawing the rest from reference TRBV2 and TRBJ1-1, the complete variable domain is EPEVTQTPSHQVTQMGQEVILRCVPISNHLYFYWYRQILGQKVEFLVSFYNNEISEKSEIFDDQFSVERPDGSNFTLKIRSTKLEDSAMYFCASTDRGRVGTEAFFGQGTRLTVV.